This entry features one TCR beta chain sequence. The data derive from a study of identical twins. V shed 0 bases and J shed 2 bases, with 5 bases lying between them. The CDR3 is made up of 15 amino acids. The germline V gene encodes CDR1 LNHNV and CDR2 YYDKDF (reference sequence). Template switching added a universal primer site, and cDNA bore unique molecular identifiers. TCRdb analysed the 5' RACE reads with MiXCR anew, one entry per CDR3 protein. The repertoire has 500,000 to 650,000 distinct CDR3 sequences, less than 9% of them found once; the top ten carry 1.5% to 2%. This sample was shared with a second study, whose subject was yellow fever vaccine responses in identical twins. That study reports: Reportedly, twins showed a vaccine T cell response that looked partly convergent and partly personalized.

The sequencing sample was made of PBMCs. The sequence was obtained from a young woman in good health. The chain is built from TRBV15 and TRBJ1-6; D remains unclear. CDR3 nucleotides: TGTGCCACCAGCAGAGAAAGTACCTATAATTCACCCCTCCACTTT. Its protein product is CATSRESTYNSPLHF. Full variable domain (missing parts from reference TRBV15 and TRBJ1-6): DAMVIQNPRYQVTQFGKPVTLSCSQTLNHNVMYWYQQKSSQAPKLLFHYYDKDFNNEADTPDNFQSRRPNTSFCFLDIRSPGLGDTAMYLCATSRESTYNSPLHFGNGTRLTVT.